This T cell receptor beta chain emerged from a study of technical replicates of blood from a few donors. Repertoires were generated with immunoSEQ multiplex PCR, while TCRdb's copy carries only in-frame clones and drops some. The sample has roughly 60,000 clones; about 90% are singletons. The sequenced sample consisted of PBMCs. The clonotype originates from a human donor in good health. Some clones in this sample may be carry-over from other donors' samples.

CDR3 amino acids: CASSLPSLQTGGYSYEQYF. In DNA form, the CDR3 reads TGTGCCAGCAGCTTACCGAGCCTCCAGACAGGGGGATACTCCTACGAGCAGTACTTC. The chain is built from TRBV7-2 and TRBJ2-7; 9 positions match TRBD1. This CDR3 has 19 residues. V lost 2 bases to trimming and J lost 0 bases; unmatched junction nucleotides: 14. Germline values: CDR1 SGHTA, CDR2 FQGNSA.